This T cell receptor beta chain comes out of a study of Graves' ophthalmopathy and Graves' hyperthyroidism. This clonotype is a singleton in its sample. The antigen is undetermined. Whole-study findings and limits: Ophthalmopathy and stable hyperthyroidism were discriminated by a 13-signature model, with 87.88% sensitivity and 65% to 83% specificity. Among thyroid clonotypes expanded above 0.001 frequency, most also appeared in blood.

Moderately to severely active ophthalmopathy under 3 months, CAS at least 3, NOSPECS at least 4. Investigators amplified TCR beta CDR3 regions from RNA transcripts. Following a first-round RT-PCR that used HTBI primers, a second-round multiplex PCR was carried out. TCRdb called the multiplex PCR reads again in MiXCR, with one record for every CDR3 protein. Among 170,000 or so distinct CDR3 sequences listed, 37% were seen once. The sample comprised peripheral blood. The clonotype was recovered from a woman between 40 and 55 years old with Graves' ophthalmopathy.

Written as DNA, the CDR3 is TGCAGTACGATAGCGGACAGAAACTATGGCTACACCTTC. Protein sequence: CSTIADRNYGYTF. The chain joins TRBV20-1 to TRBJ1-2; D perhaps matches TRBD1 (6 bases). Germline values: CDR1 DFQATT, CDR2 SNEGSKA (reference sequence). With 8 bases removed from V and 2 bases from J, the gap between germline ends came to 15 bases. This CDR3 region has 13 residues.